Each of the 26 T cell receptor beta chains below was sequenced from the same sample in a study of blood T cell repertoires in COVID-19. Assay used: immunoSEQ multiplex PCR; TCRdb lists only in-frame clones, some missing. The sample comprises 150,000 or so clones, roughly 93% of which are singletons, and approximately 4.6% rests with the top ten. Sequencing used peripheral blood. These receptors were obtained from a woman aged 45-60 years with acute or convalescent COVID-19.

This chain connects TRBV9 to TRBJ2-1, with TRBD1 identical over 8 bases. This CDR3 contains 15 residues. Germline V gene lookup returns CDR1 SGDLS and CDR2 YYNGEE. J lost 7 bases, V lost 3 bases, and 9 bases had no gene match. The CDR3 sequence: CASSALPDRGNEQFF. CDR3 DNA sequence: TGTGCCAGCAGCGCCCTTCCTGACAGGGGTAATGAGCAGTTCTTC.

The gene calls are TRBV2 and TRBJ1-2, with 7 bases fitting TRBD1. Germline V gene lookup returns CDR1 SNHLY and CDR2 FYNNEI. With V trimmed by 6 bases and J by 2 bases, 0 bases remained unmatched. The CDR3 is 12 amino acids. CDR3 amino acids: CASRTGNYGYTF. The CDR3 DNA follows: TGTGCCAGCAGGACAGGGAACTATGGCTACACCTTC.

The V and J genes are TRBV6-5 and TRBJ2-1, with 8 bases identical to TRBD2. With V trimmed by 2 bases and J by 5 bases, 8 bases remained unmatched. This CDR3 has 16 amino acids. From germline, CDR1 is MNHEY and CDR2 SVGAGI. CDR3 nucleotide sequence: TGTGCCAGCAGTTACGGGCGGGAGGCTCCCCACAATGAGCAGTTCTTC. This encodes CASSYGREAPHNEQFF.

The chain employs TRBV13 and TRBJ2-7, with 7 bases fitting TRBD2. Losses at the gene ends were 5 bases for V and 3 bases for J; bases not matched to a gene: 10. This CDR3 comprises 15 residues. Germline CDR1 reads PRHDT; CDR2 reads FYEKMQ (reference sequence). CDR3: CASSTGRGLGYEQYF. In DNA form, the CDR3 reads TGTGCCAGCAGCACTGGGAGGGGTTTGGGCTACGAGCAGTACTTC.

The V gene is TRBV12-3 or TRBV12-4, the J gene TRBJ2-1; no reliable D call. Deletions cut 3 bases from V and 7 bases from J, with 4 bases between. CDR3 size: 11 residues. Here the CDR3 DNA reads TGTGCCAGCAGTTTGAGGAATGAGCAGTTCTTC. Amino acid sequence: CASSLRNEQFF.

Remarks on this clone: The junction departs from germline at one end; a sequencing error may be responsible. The chain employs TRBV28 and TRBJ2-7; 10 bases are a match to TRBD2. Germline CDR1 MDHEN, CDR2 SYDVKM. The CDR3 is made up of 17 amino acids. Written as DNA, the CDR3 is TGTGCCAGCAGCTTATCCGATATAGCGGGAGGAATGTACGAGCAGTACTTC. Its protein is CASSLSDIAGGMYEQYF. The whole variable domain, remainder taken from reference TRBV28 and TRBJ2-7, is DVKVTQSSRYLVKRTGEKVFLECVQDMDHENMFWYRQDPGLGLRLIYFSYDVKMKEKGDIPEGYSVSREKKERFSLILESASTNQTSMYLCASSLSDIAGGMYEQYFGPGTRLTVT.

This clone has a handful of counts. The chain has TRBV28 and TRBJ2-4; tentatively, D is TRBD2 (5 bases). CDR3 size: 18 residues. Germline V gives CDR1 MDHEN, CDR2 SYDVKM. V was clipped by 5 bases and J by 0 bases, with 20 bases between them. The chain's CDR3 is CASSPFVDYLLAKNIQYF. As DNA, the CDR3 is TGTGCCAGCAGTCCCTTTGTCGACTACCTTCTAGCCAAAAACATTCAGTACTTC.

The chain combines TRBV5-1 with TRBJ2-3; TRBD2 matches at 10 bases. The CDR3 is made up of 15 amino acids. Germline V gives CDR1 SGHRS, CDR2 YFSETQ. V trimming: 1 base; J trimming: 2 bases; junction bases outside the gene matches: 1. The CDR3 here is CASSLSGGATDTQYF. The CDR3 DNA reads TGCGCCAGCAGCTTGAGCGGGGGGGCCACAGATACGCAGTATTTT.

The rearrangement joins TRBV11-3 to TRBJ2-7, with 7 bases lining up with TRBD1. V lost 7 bases, J lost 4 bases, and 7 bases stayed unmatched. This CDR3 is built from 13 residues. CDR1 and CDR2 from the germline V gene are SGHNT and YENEEA. The CDR3 DNA reads as TGTGCCAGCACCACGACAGGGTGTTACGAGCAGTACTTC. It encodes CASTTTGCYEQYF.

The J gene is TRBJ1-2, the V gene TRBV6-6, with 12 bases aligning to TRBD1. The CDR3 has 17 amino acids. J gave up 3 bases and V 5 bases, and 10 bases lay outside the gene matches. The germline CDR1 and CDR2 sequences are MNHNY and SVGAGI (reference sequence). CDR3 in DNA: TGTGCCAGCAGTCCACCGGGACAGGGGGCGGTGGACTATGGCTACACCTTC. It is translated as CASSPPGQGAVDYGYTF.

The rearrangement uses TRBV7-2 and TRBJ2-5, with D possibly TRBD2 on 5 matching bases. Trimming took off 4 bases at V and 4 bases at J, with 13 bases between the two ends. The CDR3 length is 14 residues. In germline, CDR1 is SGHTA, CDR2 FQGNSA. CDR3 sequence: CASSSERAVETQYF. CDR3 in DNA: TGTGCCAGCAGCTCAGAGAGGGCAGTAGAGACCCAGTACTTC. Using reference TRBV7-2 and TRBJ2-5 for the parts outside the CDR3, the full variable domain is GAGVSQSPSNKVTEKGKDVELRCDPISGHTALYWYRQSLGQGLEFLIYFQGNSAPDKSGLPSDRFSAERTGGSVSTLTIQRTQQEDSAVYLCASSSERAVETQYFGPGTRLLVL.

The chain combines TRBV6-2 or TRBV6-3 with TRBJ2-5; D is perhaps TRBD2 (5 bases). The CDR3 covers 14 residues. Per germline, CDR1 MNHEY and CDR2 SVGEGT. Trimming stripped 6 bases from V and 4 bases from J, with 15 bases between. CDR3 region: CASSSRAGGETQYF. The CDR3 DNA follows: TGTGCCAGCAGCTCTAGGGCCGGAGGAGAGACCCAGTACTTC.

The V gene is TRBV15, the J gene TRBJ2-1; D is unresolved. V was cut by 5 bases and J by 5 bases, with 7 bases left in between. The CDR3 sequence is 12 residues long. Germline V gene lookup returns CDR1 LNHNV and CDR2 YYDKDF (reference sequence). In DNA form, the CDR3 reads TGTGCCACCAGCTCCGCGGACAATGAGCAGTTCTTC. As protein: CATSSADNEQFF.

The genes are TRBV25-1 and TRBJ1-1, with 7 bases lining up with TRBD1. There are 16 residues in the CDR3. Looked up from germline, CDR1 is MGHDK and CDR2 is SYGVNS. The V gene end was trimmed by 3 bases and the J gene end by 4 bases; junction bases not matched to a gene: 11. The CDR3 loop is CASSDVTRTGPTEAFF. The DNA of the CDR3 is TGTGCCAGCAGTGATGTGACAAGGACAGGTCCCACTGAAGCTTTCTTT.

The chain employs TRBV28 and TRBJ1-1; D may be TRBD1 (5 bases). V dropped 4 bases and J dropped 1 base, with 13 bases sitting between them. The CDR3 loop spans 15 amino acids. The germline V gene has CDR1 MDHEN and CDR2 SYDVKM. The CDR3 bases are TGTGCCAGCAGTTCGGGACTGCGCGGGAACACTGAAGCTTTCTTT. It is translated as CASSSGLRGNTEAFF. The complete variable domain, with remaining parts taken from reference TRBV28 and TRBJ1-1, reads DVKVTQSSRYLVKRTGEKVFLECVQDMDHENMFWYRQDPGLGLRLIYFSYDVKMKEKGDIPEGYSVSREKKERFSLILESASTNQTSMYLCASSSGLRGNTEAFFGQGTRLTVV.

This chain joins TRBV19 and TRBJ2-7; possible D gene TRBD2, 6 bases. Deletions cut 6 bases from V and 7 bases from J, with 25 bases between. The CDR3 has 16 amino acids. Germline lookup yields CDR1 LNHDA and CDR2 SQIVND (reference sequence). CDR3 sequence reads: CASRGVGGGRFSEQYF. As DNA, the CDR3 is TGTGCCAGTAGGGGTGTCGGGGGAGGACGCTTTAGTGAGCAGTACTTC.

The rearrangement joins TRBV27 to TRBJ2-1, with 12 positions matching TRBD2. The CDR3 runs 19 residues. The V gene's germline CDR1 is MNHEY and CDR2 SMNVEV (reference sequence). The V gene end was trimmed by 5 bases and the J gene end by 8 bases; junction bases not matched to a gene: 19. The CDR3 region has the DNA TGTGCCAGCAGTCAGAAAGGTCCTAGCGGGAGGGGATTGGGAGATGAGCAGTTCTTC. Amino acid sequence: CASSQKGPSGRGLGDEQFF.

The genes are TRBV4-3 and TRBJ1-4; D call uncertain. The CDR3 spans 12 residues. The germline V gene has CDR1 LGHNA and CDR2 YSLEER. The V gene lost 0 bases and the J gene lost 12 bases, with 8 bases spanning the gap. The DNA of the CDR3 is TGCGCCAGCAGCCAAGACCACCGGGAACTGTTTTTT. Its protein product is CASSQDHRELFF.

The rearrangement links TRBV19 to TRBJ2-7; weak D call: TRBD2 (6 bases). The CDR3 totals 13 residues. The V gene's germline CDR1 is LNHDA and CDR2 SQIVND (reference sequence). Trimming stripped 3 bases from V and 7 bases from J, with 13 bases between. The CDR3 is CASSIYGTEEQYF. The CDR3 DNA reads as TGTGCCAGTAGTATTTATGGGACTGAAGAGCAGTACTTC.

This clone was seen once. The CDR3 here is CASSLGGTNTEAFF. DNA for the CDR3: TGTGCCAGCAGCTTAGGGGGCACGAACACTGAAGCTTTCTTT. The chain has TRBV7-8 and TRBJ1-1; perhaps TRBD1 as D (5 bases). The V and J ends lost 1 base and 1 base respectively, with 7 bases between them. This CDR3 is built from 14 residues. CDR1 is SGHVS, CDR2 FQNEAQ, per germline.

The V call is TRBV6-6, the J call TRBJ1-3, with unresolved D. Germline CDR1 reads MNHNY; CDR2 reads SVGAGI (reference sequence). Trimming stripped 2 bases from V and 9 bases from J, with 14 bases between. This CDR3 has 14 amino acids. CDR3 bases: TGTGCCAGCAGTTACGACGCGGACTCGGGCACCATATATTTT. Translated: CASSYDADSGTIYF.

V gene TRBV7-6 combines with J gene TRBJ2-2, with TRBD1 matching 7 bases. The CDR3 has 15 amino acids. With 3 bases clipped from V and 1 base from J, the junction kept 2 bases outside the gene matches. Germline CDR1 and CDR2: SGHVS and FNYEAQ. In DNA, the CDR3 is TGTGCCAGCAGCTTTACAGGGGAGAACACCGGGGAGCTGTTTTTT. It yields the protein CASSFTGENTGELFF. The variable domain in full, with the rest retrieved from reference TRBV7-6 and TRBJ2-2, is GAGVSQSPRYKVTKRGQDVALRCDPISGHVSLYWYRQALGQGPEFLTYFNYEAQQDKSGLPNDRFSAERPEGSISTLTIQRTEQRDSAMYRCASSFTGENTGELFFGEGSRLTVL.

This chain links TRBV6-6 with TRBJ1-1; D is possibly TRBD1 (5 bases). Trimming left V 7 bases short and J 11 bases short, with 14 bases between. The CDR3 runs 11 residues. Germline CDR1 is MNHNY and CDR2 is SVGAGI (reference sequence). In DNA form, the CDR3 reads TGTGCCAGCACCCGGGGGTTTGAGGCTTTCTTT. As protein: CASTRGFEAFF.

The genes are TRBV5-1 and TRBJ1-2, with D perhaps matching TRBD1 (5 bases). Germline CDR1 and CDR2: SGHRS and YFSETQ. This CDR3 has 15 residues. V lost 0 bases, J lost 7 bases, and 16 bases lay in between. CDR3 sequence: CASSLELAGRGGYTF. The CDR3, as DNA: TGCGCCAGCAGCTTGGAGCTCGCAGGGCGGGGTGGCTACACCTTC. The variable domain in full, with the rest retrieved from reference TRBV5-1 and TRBJ1-2, is KAGVTQTPRYLIKTRGQQVTLSCSPISGHRSVSWYQQTPGQGLQFLFEYFSETQRNKGNFPGRFSGRQFSNSRSEMNVSTLELGDSALYLCASSLELAGRGGYTFGSGTRLTVV.

CDR3 sequence (DNA): TGTGCCAGCAGCCAATTATCAGGGTACTACACCTTC. This gives the protein CASSQLSGYYTF. The rearrangement joins TRBV3-1 (or the pseudogene TRBV3-2) to TRBJ1-2, with D possibly matching TRBD1 (5 bases). Trimming took off 2 bases at V and 10 bases at J, with 11 bases between the two ends. Germline V gene lookup returns CDR1 LGHDT and CDR2 YNNKEL (reference sequence). This CDR3 is built from 12 residues.

The J gene is TRBJ2-4, the V gene TRBV28; D unclear. Looked up from germline, CDR1 is MDHEN and CDR2 is SYDVKM. The ends were cut back, 4 bases at V and 3 bases at J, with 19 bases in the middle. CDR3 length: 17 residues. The CDR3 protein is CASSSPLLAPGKNIQYF. DNA for the CDR3: TGTGCCAGCAGTTCCCCCCTCCTTGCCCCCGGCAAAAACATTCAGTACTTC.